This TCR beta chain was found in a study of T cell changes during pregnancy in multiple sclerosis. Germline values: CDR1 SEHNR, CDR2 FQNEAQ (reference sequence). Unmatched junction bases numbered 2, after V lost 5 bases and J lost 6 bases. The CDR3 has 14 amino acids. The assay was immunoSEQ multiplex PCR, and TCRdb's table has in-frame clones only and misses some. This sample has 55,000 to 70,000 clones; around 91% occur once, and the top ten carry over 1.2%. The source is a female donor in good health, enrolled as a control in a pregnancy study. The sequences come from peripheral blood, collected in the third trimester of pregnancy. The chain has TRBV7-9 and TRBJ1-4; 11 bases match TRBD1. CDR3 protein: CASSMGQGDEKLFF. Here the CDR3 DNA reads TGTGCCAGCAGCATGGGACAGGGGGATGAAAAACTGTTTTTT.